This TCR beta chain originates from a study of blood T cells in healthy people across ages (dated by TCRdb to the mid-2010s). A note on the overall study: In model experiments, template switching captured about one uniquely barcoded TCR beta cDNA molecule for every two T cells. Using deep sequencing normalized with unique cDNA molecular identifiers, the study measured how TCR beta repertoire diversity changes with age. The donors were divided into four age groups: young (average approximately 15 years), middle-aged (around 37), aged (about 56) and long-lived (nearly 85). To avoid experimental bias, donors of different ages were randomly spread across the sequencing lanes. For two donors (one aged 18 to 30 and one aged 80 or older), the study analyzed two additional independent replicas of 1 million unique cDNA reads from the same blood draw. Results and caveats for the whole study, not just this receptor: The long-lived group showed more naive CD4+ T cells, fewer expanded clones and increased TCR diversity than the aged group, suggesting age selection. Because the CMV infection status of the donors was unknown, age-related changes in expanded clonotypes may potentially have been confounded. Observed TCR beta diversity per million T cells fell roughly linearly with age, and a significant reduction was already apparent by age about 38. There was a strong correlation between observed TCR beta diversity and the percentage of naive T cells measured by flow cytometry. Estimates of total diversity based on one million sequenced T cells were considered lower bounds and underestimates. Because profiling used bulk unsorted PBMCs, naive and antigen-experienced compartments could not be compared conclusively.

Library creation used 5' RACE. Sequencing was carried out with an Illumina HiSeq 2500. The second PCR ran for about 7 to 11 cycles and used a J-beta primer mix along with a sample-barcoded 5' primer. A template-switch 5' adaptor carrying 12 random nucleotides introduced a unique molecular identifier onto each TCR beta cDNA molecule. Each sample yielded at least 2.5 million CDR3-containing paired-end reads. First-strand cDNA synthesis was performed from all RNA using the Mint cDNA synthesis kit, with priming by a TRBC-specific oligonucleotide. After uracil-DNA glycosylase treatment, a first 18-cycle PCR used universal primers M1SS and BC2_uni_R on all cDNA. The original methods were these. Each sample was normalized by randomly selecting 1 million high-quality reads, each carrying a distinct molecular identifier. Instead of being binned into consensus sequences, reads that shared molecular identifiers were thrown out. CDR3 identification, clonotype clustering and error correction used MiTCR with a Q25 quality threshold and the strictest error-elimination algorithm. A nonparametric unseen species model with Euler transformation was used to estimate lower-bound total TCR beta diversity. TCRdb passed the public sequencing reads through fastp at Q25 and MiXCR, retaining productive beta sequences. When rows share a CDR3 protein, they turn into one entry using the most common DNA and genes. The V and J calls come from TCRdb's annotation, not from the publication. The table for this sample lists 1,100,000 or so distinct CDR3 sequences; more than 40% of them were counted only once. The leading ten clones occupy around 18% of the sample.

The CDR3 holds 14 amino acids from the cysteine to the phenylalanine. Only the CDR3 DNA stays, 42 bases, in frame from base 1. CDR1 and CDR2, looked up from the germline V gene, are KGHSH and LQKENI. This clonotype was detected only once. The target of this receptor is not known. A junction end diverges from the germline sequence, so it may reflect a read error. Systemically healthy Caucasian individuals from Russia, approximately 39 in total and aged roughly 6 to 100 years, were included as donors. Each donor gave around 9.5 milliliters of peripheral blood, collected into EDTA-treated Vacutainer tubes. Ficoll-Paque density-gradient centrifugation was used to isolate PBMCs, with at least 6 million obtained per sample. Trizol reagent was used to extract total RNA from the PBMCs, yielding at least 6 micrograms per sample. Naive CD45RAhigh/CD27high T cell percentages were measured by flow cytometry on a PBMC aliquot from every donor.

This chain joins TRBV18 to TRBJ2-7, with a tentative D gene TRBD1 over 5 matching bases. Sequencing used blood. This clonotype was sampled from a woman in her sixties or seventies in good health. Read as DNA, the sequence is TGTGTCAGCTCACCAGGGTCTCTTCCCTACGAGCAGTACTTC. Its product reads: CVSSPGSLPYEQYF.